Each of the 4 T cell receptor beta chains below was sequenced from the same sample in a study of T cells in Graves' hyperthyroidism and ophthalmopathy. Researchers amplified the TCR beta CDR3 regions from RNA transcripts. A set of HTBI primers served as the primers for a first-round RT-PCR of the TCR CDR3. TCRdb reprocessed the multiplex PCR reads via MiXCR and lists one record per CDR3 protein. The data contain about 700,000 distinct CDR3 sequences, 45% of them singletons. Sequencing was performed on peripheral blood or thyroid tissue (not recorded which). These receptors were obtained from an adult man with Graves' disease, either hyperthyroidism or ophthalmopathy (not recorded which).

This chain links TRBV7-9 with TRBJ2-2; possibly TRBD2 for D (5 bases). This CDR3 comprises 16 residues. Trimming removed 4 bases at V and 1 base at J, with 13 bases between. Germline V gene data show CDR1 as SEHNR and CDR2 as FQNEAQ (reference sequence). CDR3 nucleotides: TGTGCCAGCAGCTCCCCGTCGGGATTGAACACCGGGGAGCTGTTTTTT. It yields the protein CASSSPSGLNTGELFF.

CDR3 coding DNA: TGTGCCAGCAGCGGACAGGGGGCCGCGTGGAACACCGGGGAGCTGTTTTTT. Its protein is CASSGQGAAWNTGELFF. The chain couples TRBV9 to TRBJ2-2, with 10 bases fitting TRBD1. In germline, CDR1 is SGDLS, CDR2 YYNGEE. The J segment lost 1 base and the V segment lost 3 bases, leaving 6 bases of the junction unmatched. This CDR3 has 17 residues.

This chain joins TRBV24-1 and TRBJ1-5; a possible D gene is TRBD1 (6 bases). CDR3 length: 13 residues. In germline, CDR1 is KGHDR, CDR2 SFDVKD. V shed 2 bases and J shed 7 bases, with 8 bases lying between them. CDR3 sequence: CATSDSGVQPQHF. CDR3 DNA sequence: TGTGCCACCAGTGATTCAGGGGTCCAGCCCCAGCATTTT.

This clonotype came up a few times. The gene calls are TRBV7-9 and TRBJ1-1; weak D call: TRBD1 (6 bases). The germline V gene encodes CDR1 SEHNR and CDR2 FQNEAQ (reference sequence). V lost 5 bases and J 3 bases, leaving 19 bases between the germline ends. The CDR3 is 16 residues long. CDR3 loop: CASSPPGAHGDTEAFF. CDR3 nucleotide sequence: TGTGCCAGCAGCCCTCCGGGGGCCCACGGAGACACTGAAGCTTTCTTT.